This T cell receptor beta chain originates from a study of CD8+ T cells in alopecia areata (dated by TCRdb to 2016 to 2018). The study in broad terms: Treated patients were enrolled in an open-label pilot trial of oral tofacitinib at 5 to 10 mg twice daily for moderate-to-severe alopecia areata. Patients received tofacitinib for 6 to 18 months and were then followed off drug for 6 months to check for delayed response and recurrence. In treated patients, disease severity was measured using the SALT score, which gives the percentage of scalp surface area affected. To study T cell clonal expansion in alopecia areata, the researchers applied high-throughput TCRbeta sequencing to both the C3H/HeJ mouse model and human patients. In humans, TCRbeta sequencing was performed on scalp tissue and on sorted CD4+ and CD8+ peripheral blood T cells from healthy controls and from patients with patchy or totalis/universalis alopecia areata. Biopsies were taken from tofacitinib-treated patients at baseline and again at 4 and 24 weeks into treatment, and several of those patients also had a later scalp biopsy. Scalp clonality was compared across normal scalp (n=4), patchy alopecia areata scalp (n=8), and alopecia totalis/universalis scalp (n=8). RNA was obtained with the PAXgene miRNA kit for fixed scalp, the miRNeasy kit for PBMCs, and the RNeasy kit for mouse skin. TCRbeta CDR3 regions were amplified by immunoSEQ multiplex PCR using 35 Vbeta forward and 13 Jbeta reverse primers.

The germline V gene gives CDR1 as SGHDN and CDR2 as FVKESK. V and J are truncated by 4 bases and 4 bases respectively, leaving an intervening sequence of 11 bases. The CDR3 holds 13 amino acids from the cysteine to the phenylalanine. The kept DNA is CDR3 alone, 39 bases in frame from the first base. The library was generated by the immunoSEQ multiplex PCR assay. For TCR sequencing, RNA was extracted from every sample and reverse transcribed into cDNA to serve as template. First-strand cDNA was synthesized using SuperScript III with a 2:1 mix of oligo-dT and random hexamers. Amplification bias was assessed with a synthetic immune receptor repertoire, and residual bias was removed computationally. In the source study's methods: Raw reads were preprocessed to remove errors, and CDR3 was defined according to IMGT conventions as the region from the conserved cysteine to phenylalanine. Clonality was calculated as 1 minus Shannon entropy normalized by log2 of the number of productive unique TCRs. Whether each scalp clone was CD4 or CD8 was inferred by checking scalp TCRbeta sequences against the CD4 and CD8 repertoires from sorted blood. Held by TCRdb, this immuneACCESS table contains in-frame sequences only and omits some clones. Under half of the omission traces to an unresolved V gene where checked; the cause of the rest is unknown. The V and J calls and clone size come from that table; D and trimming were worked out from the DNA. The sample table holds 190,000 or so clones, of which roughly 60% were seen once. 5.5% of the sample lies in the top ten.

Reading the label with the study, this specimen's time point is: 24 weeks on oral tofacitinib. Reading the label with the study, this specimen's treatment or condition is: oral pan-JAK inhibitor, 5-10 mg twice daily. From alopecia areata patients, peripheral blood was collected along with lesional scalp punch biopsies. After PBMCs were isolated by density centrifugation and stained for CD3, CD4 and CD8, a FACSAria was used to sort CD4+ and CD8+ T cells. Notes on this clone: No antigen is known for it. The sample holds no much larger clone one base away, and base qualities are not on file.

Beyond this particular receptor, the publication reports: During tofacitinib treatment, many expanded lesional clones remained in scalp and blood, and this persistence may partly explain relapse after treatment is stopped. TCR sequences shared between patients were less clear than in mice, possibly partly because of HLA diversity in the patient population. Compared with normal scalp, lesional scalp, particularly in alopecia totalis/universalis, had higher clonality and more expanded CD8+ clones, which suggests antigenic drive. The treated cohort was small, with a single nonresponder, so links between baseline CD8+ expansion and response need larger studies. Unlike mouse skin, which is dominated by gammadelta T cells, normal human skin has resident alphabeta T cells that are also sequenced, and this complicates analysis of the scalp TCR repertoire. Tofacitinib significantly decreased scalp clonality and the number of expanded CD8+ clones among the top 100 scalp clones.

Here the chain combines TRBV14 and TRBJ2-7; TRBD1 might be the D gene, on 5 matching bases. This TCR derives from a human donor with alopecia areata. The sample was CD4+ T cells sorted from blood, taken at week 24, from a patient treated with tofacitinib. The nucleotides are TGTGCCAGCAGCCCAGGGCAGATTTACGAGCAGTACTTC. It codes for CASSPGQIYEQYF.